Each of the 9 T cell receptor beta chains below was sequenced from the same sample in a study of T-cell memory formation after mild COVID-19. TCRdb itself ran the 5' RACE reads through MiXCR, one entry per CDR3 protein. The sample shows over 120,000 distinct CDR3 sequences, about 19% of them seen only once. The sample comprised PBMCs or a T cell subset sorted from them (not recorded which). The receptors here all came from an adult woman who had mild COVID-19 (a few samples of this study predate the infection). Cell type and time point are not known.

The chain uses TRBV5-1 and TRBJ2-1; 11 bases align to TRBD2. The J segment lost 8 bases and the V segment lost 0 bases, leaving 4 bases of the junction unmatched. From germline, CDR1 is SGHRS and CDR2 YFSETQ. This CDR3 contains 15 residues. CDR3 bases: TGCGCCAGCAGCTTGGTAGCGGGGGGGCTTTATGAGCAGTTCTTC. Translation: CASSLVAGGLYEQFF.

The chain employs TRBV5-6 and TRBJ2-1; TRBD2 matches at 8 bases. This CDR3 is 15 amino acids long. From germline, CDR1 is SGHDT and CDR2 YYEEEE. V trimming: 1 base; J trimming: 4 bases; junction bases outside the gene matches: 4. The CDR3 loop is CASSLRLAGYNEQFF. As DNA, the CDR3 is TGTGCCAGCAGCTTGCGGCTAGCGGGTTACAATGAGCAGTTCTTC.

In this sample, this clonotype turned up a few times. The chain joins TRBV9 to TRBJ2-1; TRBD2 might be the D (5 bases). This CDR3 spans 16 amino acids. From germline, CDR1 is SGDLS and CDR2 YYNGEE. V dropped 1 base and J dropped 4 bases, with 15 bases sitting between them. CDR3 nucleotide sequence: TGTGCCAGCAGCGTAACGGAGGTTGGGCTATACAATGAGCAGTTCTTC. Protein sequence: CASSVTEVGLYNEQFF.

The gene calls are TRBV7-2 and TRBJ2-3; D gene unclear. The V gene's germline CDR1 is SGHTA and CDR2 FQGNSA. The CDR3 extends over 14 amino acids. V was pared by 5 bases and J by 6 bases, with 15 bases between. CDR3: CASSPPWVLDTQYF. As DNA, the CDR3 is TGTGCCAGCAGCCCTCCCTGGGTATTGGATACGCAGTATTTT.

The chain uses TRBV7-2 and TRBJ2-1, with TRBD1 identical over 10 bases. The trim removed 6 bases at V and 9 bases at J, leaving 14 bases unmatched. The CDR3 length is 16 residues. The germline V gene has CDR1 SGHTA and CDR2 FQGNSA. CDR3 region: CASRTLRQGAASEQFF. The CDR3 bases are TGTGCCAGCAGGACGTTACGACAGGGGGCCGCGAGTGAGCAGTTCTTC.

Concerning this clonotype: One junction end disagrees with the germline gene, perhaps due to a read error. This chain uses TRBV6-1 with TRBJ2-7; unclear D gene. The CDR3 spans 10 residues. CDR1 is MNHNS, CDR2 SASEGT, per germline. CDR3 coding DNA: TGTGCCAGCAGTGACTATGCCACCCACTTC. It translates to CASSDYATHF.

V gene TRBV10-3 combines with J gene TRBJ2-7; 7 nucleotides line up with TRBD1. CDR1 ENHRY and CDR2 SYGVKD come from the germline V gene. The V and J ends lost 6 bases and 3 bases, in that order; junction bases with no gene match: 8. The CDR3 loop spans 14 amino acids. CDR3 coding DNA: TGTGCCATCAGCCCGGGACAGACACTCTACGAGCAGTACTTC. Its protein product is CAISPGQTLYEQYF.

This clonotype was recorded a few times. This chain uses TRBV24-1 with TRBJ2-3; D could derive from TRBD1 or TRBD2 (5 bases each). The CDR3 totals 14 residues. Germline CDR1 and CDR2: KGHDR and SFDVKD. V lost 6 bases and J 3 bases, leaving 12 bases between the germline ends. In DNA, the CDR3 is TGTGCCACCAGTAGGCAGGGACGGACAGATACGCAGTATTTT. This translates into CATSRQGRTDTQYF.

The genes are TRBV7-2 and TRBJ2-1, with a possible D match to TRBD2 (6 bases). Per the germline V gene, CDR1 is SGHTA and CDR2 is FQGNSA. Between the trimmed V and J ends, which lost 1 base and 0 bases, there was a span of 13 bases. The CDR3 consists of 17 residues. The CDR3 region is CASSLGLALSSYNEQFF. The CDR3 DNA is TGTGCCAGCAGCTTAGGTCTAGCGCTGAGCTCCTACAATGAGCAGTTCTTC. The full variable domain, with the rest looked up from reference TRBV7-2 and TRBJ2-1, is GAGVSQSPSNKVTEKGKDVELRCDPISGHTALYWYRQSLGQGLEFLIYFQGNSAPDKSGLPSDRFSAERTGGSVSTLTIQRTQQEDSAVYLCASSLGLALSSYNEQFFGPGTRLTVL.